Following are 13 T cell receptor beta chains from one sample sequenced in a study of response to subunit inactivated influenza vaccine. MiXCR, applied by TCRdb to the RT-PCR reads, yields one record per CDR3 protein. The table lists about 500,000 distinct CDR3 sequences, 15% to 20% of them singletons, with less than 4% in the top ten. The input for sequencing was CD4+ T cells sorted from PBMCs, taken roughly 24 months after vaccination. These receptors were collected from a man in his fifties or sixties who received an inactivated influenza vaccine.

This clonotype was detected a few times. The chain links TRBV9 to TRBJ1-2; 8 nucleotides align to TRBD1. The germline V gene encodes CDR1 SGDLS and CDR2 YYNGEE. The CDR3 runs 17 residues. V dropped 0 bases and J dropped 8; count of bases not matched to a gene: 15. This CDR3 is CASSVGGQVSLASGYTF. The DNA for the CDR3 is TGTGCCAGCAGCGTAGGGGGACAGGTTTCCCTTGCGAGCGGCTACACCTTC.

This clonotype was picked up a small number of times. The chain has TRBV6-2 or TRBV6-3 and TRBJ2-1; D possibly uses TRBD1 or TRBD2 (5 bases each). The V end lost 7 bases, the J end lost 9 bases, and 19 bases lay between the germline ends. Germline CDR1 and CDR2: MNHEY and SVGEGT. The CDR3 totals 14 residues. CDR3 nucleotides: TGTGCCAGCACCAATGAAATGGGGGTGGGTGAGCAGTTCTTC. As protein: CASTNEMGVGEQFF.

The V call is TRBV23-1, the J call TRBJ2-7; maybe TRBD1 (6 bases). TRBV23-1 is marked as an open reading frame, function uncertain. V lost 4 bases and J 4 bases, leaving 17 bases between the germline ends. CDR3 length: 15 residues. The CDR3 DNA sequence: TGCGCCAGCAGTCCTTCGGGGACACTTCGATACGAGCAGTACTTC. The encoded protein is CASSPSGTLRYEQYF.

This clonotype turned up a few times. V usage is TRBV4-3 and J usage is TRBJ1-5, with no clear D. The CDR3 covers 15 residues. Germline V gene sequence: CDR1 LGHNA, CDR2 YSLEER. V was shortened by 0 bases and J by 10 bases, with 16 bases between the two germline ends. Here the CDR3 DNA reads TGCGCCAGCAGCCAAGATCATGCGGACTCTTCACCCCAGCATTTT. The encoded protein is CASSQDHADSSPQHF.

The chain combines TRBV28 with TRBJ1-4; a weak D match, TRBD1 (6 bases). The germline V gene has CDR1 MDHEN and CDR2 SYDVKM. The CDR3 is made up of 15 amino acids. Deletions cut 5 bases from V and 8 bases from J, with 18 bases between. As DNA, the CDR3 is TGTGCCAGCAGTATTTACAGGGAGGCGAGGGAAAAACTGTTTTTT. Translation: CASSIYREAREKLFF. Combining the CDR3 with reference TRBV28 and TRBJ1-4 gives the whole variable domain DVKVTQSSRYLVKRTGEKVFLECVQDMDHENMFWYRQDPGLGLRLIYFSYDVKMKEKGDIPEGYSVSREKKERFSLILESASTNQTSMYLCASSIYREAREKLFFGSGTQLSVL.

This clonotype was counted between two and nine times. CDR3 in DNA: TGCGCCAGCAGCTTGGAAGGGCATGGAATCGAGCAGTTCTTC. Its protein product is CASSLEGHGIEQFF. The chain employs TRBV5-1 and TRBJ2-1; D call uncertain. CDR3 length equals 14 residues. Trimming cost V 0 bases and J 10 bases, with 14 bases left between them. The germline gives CDR1 SGHRS, CDR2 YFSETQ. Based on the CDR3 plus reference TRBV5-1 and TRBJ2-1, the full variable domain is KAGVTQTPRYLIKTRGQQVTLSCSPISGHRSVSWYQQTPGQGLQFLFEYFSETQRNKGNFPGRFSGRQFSNSRSEMNVSTLELGDSALYLCASSLEGHGIEQFFGPGTRLTVL.

The CDR3 is CATSRDQGRGGDEQFF. The DNA of the CDR3 is TGTGCCACCAGCAGAGATCAGGGGCGGGGTGGGGATGAGCAGTTCTTC. This chain links TRBV15 with TRBJ2-1; either TRBD1 or TRBD2 may supply D (6 bases each). Germline V gene sequence: CDR1 LNHNV, CDR2 YYDKDF (reference sequence). Between the trimmed V and J ends, which lost 0 bases and 8 bases, there was a span of 17 bases. This CDR3 spans 16 amino acids.

CDR3 in amino acids: CASSPAGKRETQYF. In nucleotides, the CDR3 is TGCGCCAGCAGCCCAGCGGGGAAGCGAGAGACCCAGTACTTC. The V gene is TRBV5-1, the J gene TRBJ2-5; 7 bases match TRBD2. V trimming: 4 bases; J trimming: 4 bases; junction bases outside the gene matches: 7. Germline CDR1 reads SGHRS; CDR2 reads YFSETQ. The CDR3 length is 14 residues.

This clonotype was seen at least ten times. The rearrangement joins TRBV7-2 to TRBJ2-3; TRBD2 matches at 7 bases. The CDR3 runs to 15 residues. The J segment lost 4 bases and the V segment lost 7 bases, leaving 11 bases of the junction unmatched. Germline loops: CDR1 SGHTA, CDR2 FQGNSA. The DNA for the CDR3 is TGTGCCAGCACACAATTAGGGGAGGGGTCAGATACGCAGTATTTT. Translated, it gives CASTQLGEGSDTQYF. Drawing the rest from reference TRBV7-2 and TRBJ2-3, the complete variable domain is GAGVSQSPSNKVTEKGKDVELRCDPISGHTALYWYRQSLGQGLEFLIYFQGNSAPDKSGLPSDRFSAERTGGSVSTLTIQRTQQEDSAVYLCASTQLGEGSDTQYFGPGTRLTVL.

The chain employs TRBV24-1 and TRBJ2-1; 7 bases are shared with TRBD2. The CDR3 runs to 15 residues. Trimming at V came to 5 bases and at J to 2 bases, leaving 5 bases not matched to a gene. From germline, CDR1 is KGHDR and CDR2 SFDVKD. The CDR3 region has the DNA TGTGCCACCAGTGGCGAGGGAGGGGCCTACAATGAGCAGTTCTTC. Amino acid sequence: CATSGEGGAYNEQFF.

The CDR3 DNA follows: TGCAGTGCTGACGCGGGACCCCCATACAATGAGCAGTTCTTC. Its protein product is CSADAGPPYNEQFF. The rearrangement joins TRBV20-1 to TRBJ2-1, with D possibly being TRBD2 (6 bases). The CDR3 covers 14 residues. V gave up 5 bases and J gave up 4 bases, with 15 bases separating them. Germline values: CDR1 DFQATT, CDR2 SNEGSKA (reference sequence).

The V gene is TRBV12-3 or TRBV12-4, the J gene TRBJ2-5; tentative D call: TRBD2 (6 bases). CDR3 size: 14 residues. V lost 3 bases and J 5 bases, leaving 13 bases between the germline ends. The CDR3 sequence is CASSFPGDGETQYF. CDR3 nucleotide sequence: TGTGCCAGCAGTTTCCCGGGGGATGGCGAGACCCAGTACTTC.

In its sample, this clonotype was seen a few times. The gene calls are TRBV3-1 and TRBJ2-5; TRBD2 agrees at 8 bases. The V gene's germline CDR1 is LGHDT and CDR2 YNNKEL (reference sequence). V dropped 3 bases and J dropped 7; count of bases not matched to a gene: 10. There are 15 residues in the CDR3. CDR3 residues: CASSHARGTRGTQYF. CDR3 in DNA: TGTGCCAGCAGCCACGCCCGGGGGACTAGAGGGACCCAGTACTTC.